This entry lists 24 T cell receptor beta chains sequenced from one sample in a study of T-cell reconstitution after alpha-beta-depleted transplantation in children. Preparing the TCRbeta library involved the use of unique molecular identifiers. TCRdb passed the PCR reads through MiXCR, listing each CDR3 protein once. The profile shows more than 250,000 distinct CDR3 sequences, 9.5% to 10% of them singletons. Here the sequenced sample was PBMCs from the stem cell graft donor, taken from the stem cell graft. The receptors here all came from a human donor who donated a stem cell graft to a child with SCID.

This clonotype was detected ten times or more. The chain joins TRBV9 to TRBJ2-3; unclear D gene. Germline CDR1 and CDR2: SGDLS and YYNGEE. Trimming removed 6 bases at V and 2 bases at J, with 10 bases between. The CDR3 sequence is 13 residues long. For the CDR3, the DNA is TGTGCCAGCAACGAGATGAACACAGATACGCAGTATTTT. This gives the protein CASNEMNTDTQYF.

The sample holds a few counts of this clonotype. V is TRBV7-8 and J is TRBJ2-3; D might be TRBD2 (6 bases). Trimming took 5 bases from V and 8 from J, leaving 14 bases between them. Per the germline V gene, CDR1 is SGHVS and CDR2 is FQNEAQ. The CDR3 has 13 residues. The CDR3 coding sequence is TGTGCCAGCAGCACACTCCCCGGGGGTACGCAGTATTTT. Translated, it gives CASSTLPGGTQYF.

The chain joins TRBV20-1 to TRBJ2-3, with 8 nucleotides matching TRBD2. The CDR3 totals 13 residues. V dropped 6 bases and J dropped 5; count of bases not matched to a gene: 7. Germline V gives CDR1 DFQATT, CDR2 SNEGSKA (reference sequence). The CDR3 DNA reads TGCAGTGCCGTTAGCGGGGCCAAAGATACGCAGTATTTT. It encodes CSAVSGAKDTQYF.

The gene calls are TRBV3-1 and TRBJ1-1; a weak D match, TRBD1 (5 bases). The germline gives CDR1 LGHDT, CDR2 YNNKEL (reference sequence). The ends were cut back, 1 base at V and 5 bases at J, with 14 bases in the middle. This CDR3 region has 15 residues. The CDR3 DNA is TGTGCCAGCAGCCAAGGCGAGGGGCGCGGAACTGAAGCTTTCTTT. Translating gives CASSQGEGRGTEAFF. The whole variable domain, filled in from reference TRBV3-1 and TRBJ1-1, reads DTAVSQTPKYLVTQMGNDKSIKCEQNLGHDTMYWYKQDSKKFLKIMFSYNNKELIINETVPNRFSPKSPDKAHLNLHINSLELGDSAVYFCASSQGEGRGTEAFFGQGTRLTVV.

This clonotype was recorded a few times. The chain joins TRBV11-2 to TRBJ1-5; D is undetermined. The CDR3 runs to 14 residues. Germline V gives CDR1 SGHAT, CDR2 FQNNGV. Trimming left V 1 base short and J 10 bases short, with 14 bases between. Written as DNA, the CDR3 is TGTGCCAGCAGCTTAGCCCGAGATTCGTCTCCCCAGCATTTT. This sequence encodes CASSLARDSSPQHF.

V is TRBV18 and J is TRBJ1-2; TRBD1 is a possible D gene (5 bases). Germline-derived CDR1 and CDR2 are KGHSH and LQKENI. The length of the CDR3 is 15 residues. The ends were cut back, 0 bases at V and 3 bases at J, with 11 bases in the middle. The CDR3: CASSPPGRLHYGYTF. The CDR3 DNA follows: TGTGCCAGCTCACCACCGGGACGGCTCCACTATGGCTACACCTTC.

The chain recombines TRBV20-1 with TRBJ2-7; D is ambiguous. CDR3 length: 12 residues. The V gene lost 5 bases and the J gene lost 0 bases, with 8 bases spanning the gap. From germline, CDR1 is DFQATT and CDR2 SNEGSKA (reference sequence). DNA for the CDR3: TGCAGTGCTGGGGATTTCTCCTACGAGCAGTACTTC. This gives the protein CSAGDFSYEQYF.

This clonotype was seen a few times. This chain connects TRBV20-1 to TRBJ2-4; TRBD1 is a possible D gene (6 bases). The germline CDR1 and CDR2 sequences are DFQATT and SNEGSKA (reference sequence). Trimming shortened V by 3 bases and J by 1 base, and 19 bases separated the two germline ends. This CDR3 comprises 17 residues. As DNA, the CDR3 is TGCAGTGCTAGCGATTACAGGGAAGTATGGGCCAAAAACATTCAGTACTTC. Its translation is CSASDYREVWAKNIQYF.

This chain uses TRBV4-1 with TRBJ2-7, with unresolved D. Germline values: CDR1 MGHRA, CDR2 YSYEKL. There are 16 residues in the CDR3. V was clipped by 0 bases and J by 3 bases, with 15 bases between them. The CDR3, as DNA: TGCGCCAGCAGCCAAGATTCCGGCGGCCTATACTACGAGCAGTACTTC. This encodes CASSQDSGGLYYEQYF.

This clonotype was detected ten times or more. This sequence joins TRBV19 and TRBJ2-5, with D hard to call. The CDR3 extends over 12 amino acids. From germline, CDR1 is LNHDA and CDR2 SQIVND (reference sequence). The germline V and J ends were trimmed by 11 bases and 4 bases, with 14 bases remaining between them. CDR3 sequence reads: CASRQVGETQYF. DNA for the CDR3: TGTGCCTCTCGCCAGGTTGGAGAGACCCAGTACTTC.

This clonotype showed up many times. J is TRBJ2-1 and V is TRBV11-2; 12 nucleotides line up with TRBD2. Trimming at V came to 1 base and at J to 4 bases, leaving 8 bases not matched to a gene. The CDR3 has 18 amino acids. The germline CDR1 and CDR2 sequences are SGHAT and FQNNGV. Written as DNA, the CDR3 is TGTGCCAGCAGCTTAGGGAACCTAGCGGGGGGGCTATACAATGAGCAGTTCTTC. Translated, it gives CASSLGNLAGGLYNEQFF.

This chain's CDR3 is CASSLYRNYEQFF. CDR3 DNA: TGCGCCAGCAGCTTGTACAGGAACTATGAGCAGTTCTTC. The V and J genes are TRBV5-1 and TRBJ2-1, with D possibly matching TRBD1 (5 bases). The CDR3 is 13 residues long. V lost 1 base and J lost 8, with 10 bases in between. The germline CDR1 and CDR2 sequences are SGHRS and YFSETQ. Complete variable domain (other parts from reference TRBV5-1 and TRBJ2-1): KAGVTQTPRYLIKTRGQQVTLSCSPISGHRSVSWYQQTPGQGLQFLFEYFSETQRNKGNFPGRFSGRQFSNSRSEMNVSTLELGDSALYLCASSLYRNYEQFFGPGTRLTVL.

In this sample, this clonotype turned up a few times. The CDR3 DNA follows: TGTGCCAGCAGGCCAACAGGGTCTGGCTACACCTTC. Protein: CASRPTGSGYTF. The gene calls are TRBV6-5 and TRBJ1-2; possible D gene TRBD1, 6 bases. Germline CDR1 reads MNHEY; CDR2 reads SVGAGI. Deletions cut 6 bases from V and 7 bases from J, with 12 bases between. This CDR3 is 12 amino acids long.

This chain links TRBV5-5 with TRBJ2-1; 7 bases agree with TRBD1. The CDR3 runs 18 residues. Germline V gene data show CDR1 as SGHKS and CDR2 as YYEKEE (reference sequence). With 2 bases clipped from V and 5 bases from J, the junction kept 16 bases outside the gene matches. The DNA for the CDR3 is TGTGCCAGCAGCTTAAGGGACAGCCTACAAGGGGGTAACAATGAGCAGTTCTTC. It is translated as CASSLRDSLQGGNNEQFF.

The chain carries TRBV7-9 and TRBJ1-1, with D unclear. Trimming pared 5 bases from V and 3 bases from J, leaving 19 bases between. CDR1 and CDR2 from the germline V gene are SEHNR and FQNEAQ (reference sequence). CDR3 length: 16 amino acids. The DNA of the CDR3 is TGTGCCAGCAGCCCCCGGGCGAGGACTGCGGACACTGAAGCTTTCTTT. Translation: CASSPRARTADTEAFF.

Turning to this clonotype: A clone one base away is much larger, so this may be a read error. The chain employs TRBV3-1 and TRBJ2-2; D perhaps matches TRBD2 (5 bases). The CDR3 has 16 amino acids. Germline-derived CDR1 and CDR2 are LGHDT and YNNKEL (reference sequence). The CDR3 loop is CASSLPPGSHTWELFF. CDR3 nucleotides: TGTGCCAGCAGCCTACCCCCGGGGTCTCACACCTGGGAGCTGTTTTTT.

The V gene is TRBV7-6, the J gene TRBJ1-1; D gene unclear. CDR1 is SGHVS, CDR2 FNYEAQ, per germline. Between the trimmed V and J ends, which lost 2 bases and 7 bases, there was a span of 11 bases. This CDR3 has 13 amino acids. The CDR3, as DNA: TGTGCCAGCAGCTTAAACGGGAAGAGTGAAGCTTTCTTT. Amino acid sequence: CASSLNGKSEAFF.

This chain uses TRBV5-1 with TRBJ2-7; TRBD1 agrees at 7 bases. Germline V gene sequence: CDR1 SGHRS, CDR2 YFSETQ. CDR3 size: 13 residues. V shed 4 bases, J shed 5 bases, and the junction held 6 bases outside the gene matches. The CDR3 DNA follows: TGCGCCAGCAGCGCCGGGACAGTGGACGAGCAGTACTTC. Protein sequence: CASSAGTVDEQYF.

This clonotype was seen repeatedly, ten times or more. V and J are TRBV10-2 and TRBJ1-5; D possibly corresponds to TRBD1 (6 bases). Trimming took 6 bases from V and 2 from J, leaving 8 bases between them. Germline lookup yields CDR1 WSHSY and CDR2 SAAADI. The CDR3 is made up of 13 amino acids. Here the CDR3 DNA reads TGCGCCAGCAGAGAGGGGGGCAATCAGCCCCAGCATTTT. Amino acid sequence: CASREGGNQPQHF.

This clonotype occurred a few times. This chain joins TRBV5-1 and TRBJ1-1; D is possibly TRBD1 (5 bases). The CDR3 covers 14 residues. The V gene lost 0 bases and the J gene lost 5 bases, with 11 bases spanning the gap. Germline CDR1 reads SGHRS; CDR2 reads YFSETQ. As DNA, the CDR3 is TGCGCCAGCAGCTTGGAACCGGGGCGGACTGAAGCTTTCTTT. The encoded protein is CASSLEPGRTEAFF.

This clonotype came up a few times. The rearrangement joins TRBV28 to TRBJ1-2; D gene uncertain. Trimming removed 3 bases from V and 4 bases from J, with 9 bases in between. This CDR3 has 13 residues. The germline CDR1 and CDR2 sequences are MDHEN and SYDVKM. As DNA, the CDR3 is TGTGCCAGCAGTTTGGAGGGATTCTATGGCTACACCTTC. Translation: CASSLEGFYGYTF.

The rearrangement links TRBV12-3 or TRBV12-4 to TRBJ1-5, with 12 bases matching TRBD1. The CDR3 length is 18 residues. The junction had 14 bases not matched to a gene; V was cut back by 6 bases and J by 5 bases. The CDR3 region has the DNA TGTGCCAGCAGACCTAATGGGACAGGGGGCCCCAGGGATCAGCCCCAGCATTTT. It specifies CASRPNGTGGPRDQPQHF.

This sequence joins TRBV2 and TRBJ1-1, with a possible D match to TRBD1 (6 bases). This CDR3 region has 13 residues. Germline CDR1 and CDR2: SNHLY and FYNNEI. The V and J ends lost 4 bases and 5 bases respectively, with 11 bases between them. The CDR3 reads CASSGGTTTEAFF. The CDR3 coding sequence is TGTGCCAGCAGTGGAGGGACAACGACTGAAGCTTTCTTT.

V and J are TRBV9 and TRBJ2-3, with 12 positions matching TRBD2. The CDR3 sequence is 16 residues long. The trim removed 0 bases at V and 3 bases at J, leaving 2 bases unmatched. Germline CDR1 is SGDLS and CDR2 is YYNGEE. The CDR3 bases are TGTGCCAGCAGCGTAGAGCTAGCGGGGGGGACAGATACGCAGTATTTT. Its translation: CASSVELAGGTDTQYF.